This entry describes one T cell receptor beta chain. Its cognate antigen is unknown. Primers: 60 Vbeta forward and 13 Jbeta reverse. Authors' methods: Among the unique TCR beta chains that a later analysis counted, about 81 million in all, about 11 million were shared. Libraries were prepared by immunoSEQ multiplex PCR; TCRdb keeps only in-frame clonotypes and omits some of them. For V, J and clone size, that table is used; D and trimming come from the DNA. The listing contains approximately 100,000 clones. These data belong to a study of cytomegalovirus exposure and HLA in healthy donors. CDR3 length: 15 residues. Unmatched junction bases numbered 5, after V lost 4 bases and J lost 1 base. Broader study findings: Some public TCRs appeared in many individuals, while most sequences were rare.

V usage is TRBV5-3 and J usage is TRBJ2-5, with 9 bases lining up with TRBD2. TRBV5-3 has ORF status, its function being uncertain. Sample: PBMCs. The clonotype originates from a middle-aged man in good health and CMV-seropositive. The DNA of the CDR3 is TGTGCCAGAAGCGCGACTAGCGGAAGCCAAGAGACCCAGTACTTC. Residues: CARSATSGSQETQYF.